This TCR beta chain was recorded in a study of blood T cells in healthy people across ages. Study as a whole: When template switching was applied, about one barcoded beta molecule was captured per two T cells.

The second PCR ran about 6 to 12 cycles with a sample-barcoded 5' primer and J-beta primers. TCRdb fed the 5' RACE reads into MiXCR, producing one record per CDR3 protein. The data show 1.5 million to 1.8 million distinct CDR3 sequences, roughly 43% seen once. Germline V gene data show CDR1 as MGHRA and CDR2 as YSYEKL. J gave up 3 bases and V 4 bases, and 8 bases lay outside the gene matches. The CDR3 covers 15 residues. The chain uses TRBV4-1 and TRBJ2-5, with 7 bases lining up with TRBD2. The clonotype was recovered from a woman aged 18-30 years in good health. The sequencing input was blood. CDR3 DNA: TGCGCCAGCAGCCGGAACGCGGGGGTGGAAGAGACCCAGTACTTC. Translating gives CASSRNAGVEETQYF.